A single sample is the source of the 6 T cell receptor beta chains below, sequenced in a study of shared clonotypes between healthy human individuals. Method: immunoSEQ multiplex PCR; TCRdb's copy keeps in-frame clones and lacks some. This table holds around 2,000,000 clones, just over 90% found once. Naive CD8 cells were CD45RO-negative, positively selected for CCR7, excluding terminally differentiated effector memory CD45RA+ cells. The source material was naive CD8+ T cells from PBMCs. Every receptor here comes from a man aged 18 to 29 in good health. Some clones in this sample may be carry-over from other donors' samples.

The chain couples TRBV5-1 to TRBJ1-1; no clear D. CDR1 and CDR2 (germline): SGHRS, YFSETQ. V was cut by 3 bases and J by 1 base, with 7 bases left in between. This CDR3 region has 13 residues. The CDR3 region has the DNA TGCGCCAGCAGCTCCACGCCGAACACTGAAGCTTTCTTT. Translation gives CASSSTPNTEAFF.

The V call is TRBV27, the J call TRBJ1-1; D perhaps matches TRBD1 (5 bases). Trimming took 0 bases from V and 0 from J, leaving 14 bases between them. There are 17 residues in the CDR3. Germline V gene sequence: CDR1 MNHEY, CDR2 SMNVEV (reference sequence). CDR3 nucleotides: TGTGCCAGCAGTTTATCCTGGGGCGCAGGGTTGAACACTGAAGCTTTCTTT. It translates to CASSLSWGAGLNTEAFF.

V and J are TRBV6-6 and TRBJ1-1, with TRBD1 as a possible D gene (5 bases). The CDR3 runs to 13 residues. CDR1 and CDR2 from the germline V gene are MNHNY and SVGAGI (reference sequence). Trimming cost V 7 bases and J 1 base, with 10 bases left between them. The DNA for the CDR3 is TGTGCCAGCACTTTGACAGCGAACACTGAAGCTTTCTTT. It yields the protein CASTLTANTEAFF.

The chain recombines TRBV7-2 with TRBJ2-1; D possibly matches TRBD1 or TRBD2 (5 bases each). CDR3 length: 15 amino acids. V was pared by 2 bases and J by 3 bases, with 11 bases between. Germline V gene sequence: CDR1 SGHTA, CDR2 FQGNSA. The chain's CDR3 is CASSLPGPLYNEQFF. DNA of the CDR3: TGTGCCAGCAGCTTACCGGGACCTCTCTACAATGAGCAGTTCTTC.

The chain is built from TRBV11-3 and TRBJ2-2, with 15 nucleotides matching TRBD2. With V trimmed by 5 bases and J by 5 bases, 3 bases remained unmatched. The CDR3 sequence is 16 residues long. Germline V CDR1 and CDR2: SGHNT, YENEEA. This CDR3 reads CASSPGTSGRTGELFF. The CDR3 DNA follows: TGTGCCAGCAGCCCCGGGACTAGCGGGAGGACCGGGGAGCTGTTTTTT.

This chain connects TRBV28 to TRBJ2-7; D may correspond to TRBD1 or TRBD2 (5 bases each). The V end lost 6 bases, the J end lost 3 bases, and 12 bases lay between the germline ends. The length of the CDR3 is 13 residues. CDR1 and CDR2 (germline): MDHEN, SYDVKM. For the CDR3, the DNA is TGTGCCAGCAGCACAGGACTGATCTACGAGCAGTACTTC. It specifies CASSTGLIYEQYF. Drawing the rest from reference TRBV28 and TRBJ2-7, the complete variable domain is DVKVTQSSRYLVKRTGEKVFLECVQDMDHENMFWYRQDPGLGLRLIYFSYDVKMKEKGDIPEGYSVSREKKERFSLILESASTNQTSMYLCASSTGLIYEQYFGPGTRLTVT.